This T cell receptor beta chain appears in the sequencing data of a study of T-cell reconstitution after alpha-beta-depleted transplantation in children. Study-level results: It was surviving recipient T cells and thymic progenitors that gave some patients high TCRbeta diversity at day 60. As was reported, about two months after transplant, alpha-beta T cells came from several hundred expanded graft clones. T-cell counts and diversity at one year post-transplant came mainly from newly produced T cells.

As for this clonotype: The target antigen is unknown.

Unique molecular identifiers featured in how the TCRbeta library was prepared. In TCRdb, the PCR reads were re-called with MiXCR into one record per CDR3 protein. The data contain fewer than 1 million distinct CDR3 sequences, 15% to 20% of them singletons. After removal of 3 bases from V and 6 bases from J, the junction contained 7 bases not matched to a gene. CDR1 and CDR2 from the germline V gene are MNHEY and SMNVEV (reference sequence). The CDR3 spans 15 residues. The chain links TRBV27 to TRBJ1-5; 8 bases are shared with TRBD1. The origin of this receptor is a male patient under 18 who had a stem cell transplant for acute lymphoblastic leukemia, so the T cells may come from the graft donor. This specimen was PBMCs, mostly from graft donor cells, taken 360 days after TCRalphabeta/CD19-depleted stem cell transplant. CDR3 coding DNA: TGTGCCAGCAGTTTCAGGGCAGGGGGCCTTCAGCCCCAGCATTTT. Protein product: CASSFRAGGLQPQHF.